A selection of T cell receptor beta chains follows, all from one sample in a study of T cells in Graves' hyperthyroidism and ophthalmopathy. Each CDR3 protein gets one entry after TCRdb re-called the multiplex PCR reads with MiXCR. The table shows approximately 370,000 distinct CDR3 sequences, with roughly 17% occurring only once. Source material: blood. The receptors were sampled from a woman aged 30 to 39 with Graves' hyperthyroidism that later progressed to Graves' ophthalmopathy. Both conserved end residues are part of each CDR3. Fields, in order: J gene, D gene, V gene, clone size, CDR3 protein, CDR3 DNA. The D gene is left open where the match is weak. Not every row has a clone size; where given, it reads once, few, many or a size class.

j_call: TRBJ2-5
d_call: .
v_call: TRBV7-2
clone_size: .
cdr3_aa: CASVGLQETQYF
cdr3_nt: TGTGCCAGCGTCGGACTCCAAGAGACCCAGTACTTC

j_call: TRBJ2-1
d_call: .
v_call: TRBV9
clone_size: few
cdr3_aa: CASSPRDSGGTQFF
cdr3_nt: TGTGCCAGCAGCCCGCGGGACAGTGGGGGTACTCAGTTCTTC

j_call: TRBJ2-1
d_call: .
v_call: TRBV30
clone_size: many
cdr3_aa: CAWKSGTNSYNEQFF
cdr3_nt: TGTGCCTGGAAGTCCGGGACGAACTCCTACAATGAGCAGTTCTTC

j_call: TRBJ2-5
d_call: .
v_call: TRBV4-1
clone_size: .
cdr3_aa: CASSQAHRRPETQYF
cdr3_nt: TGCGCCAGCAGCCAAGCCCATCGGCGTCCGGAGACCCAGTACTTC

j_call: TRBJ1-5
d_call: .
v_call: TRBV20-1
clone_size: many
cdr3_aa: CSAREWDIQWSNQPQHF
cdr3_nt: TGCAGTGCTAGAGAGTGGGACATTCAATGGAGCAATCAGCCCCAGCATTTT

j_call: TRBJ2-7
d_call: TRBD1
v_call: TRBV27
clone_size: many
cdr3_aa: CASSLGTANYEQYF
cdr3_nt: TGTGCCAGCAGTTTAGGGACAGCTAACTACGAGCAGTACTTC

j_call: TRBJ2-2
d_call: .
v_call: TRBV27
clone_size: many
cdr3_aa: CASSPAREDGELFF
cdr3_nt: TGTGCCAGCAGTCCCGCACGAGAGGACGGGGAGCTGTTTTTT

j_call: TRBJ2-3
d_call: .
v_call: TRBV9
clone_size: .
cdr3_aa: CASSTDGGRDTQYF
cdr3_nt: TGTGCCAGCAGCACGGACGGGGGCAGGGATACGCAGTATTTT

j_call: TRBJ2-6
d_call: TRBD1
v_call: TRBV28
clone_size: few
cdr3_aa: CASRGQGTGANVLTF
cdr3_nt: TGTGCCAGCAGGGGACAGGGAACTGGGGCCAACGTCCTGACTTTC

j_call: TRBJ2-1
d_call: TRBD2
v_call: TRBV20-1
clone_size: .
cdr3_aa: CSAKPLAGGPGEQFF
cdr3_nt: TGCAGTGCCAAACCTCTAGCGGGAGGGCCAGGTGAGCAGTTCTTC

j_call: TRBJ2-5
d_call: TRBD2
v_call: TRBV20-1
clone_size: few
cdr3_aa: CSARDMGGVQETQYF
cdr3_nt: TGCAGTGCTAGAGACATGGGGGGGGTCCAAGAGACCCAGTACTTC

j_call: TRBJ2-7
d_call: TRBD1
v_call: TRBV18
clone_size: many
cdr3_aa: CASSPRRDRDEQYF
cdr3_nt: TGTGCCAGCTCACCACGCCGGGACAGGGACGAGCAGTACTTC

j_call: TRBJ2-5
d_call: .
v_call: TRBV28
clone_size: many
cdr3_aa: CASSLTRRPGQEAETQYF
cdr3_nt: TGTGCCAGCAGTTTAACCCGACGCCCAGGGCAGGAGGCAGAGACCCAGTACTTC

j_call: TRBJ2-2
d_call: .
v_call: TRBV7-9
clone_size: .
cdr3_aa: CASSFSGTPGELFF
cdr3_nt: TGTGCCAGCAGCTTTTCAGGGACCCCCGGGGAGCTGTTTTTT

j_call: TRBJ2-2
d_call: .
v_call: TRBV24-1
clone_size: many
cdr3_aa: CATSSPNTGELFF
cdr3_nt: TGTGCCACCAGTTCACCGAACACCGGGGAGCTGTTTTTT

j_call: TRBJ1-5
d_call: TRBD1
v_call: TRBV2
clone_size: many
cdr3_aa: CASSERIGQGIQPQHF
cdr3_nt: TGTGCCAGCAGTGAAAGGATTGGACAGGGTATCCAGCCCCAGCATTTT

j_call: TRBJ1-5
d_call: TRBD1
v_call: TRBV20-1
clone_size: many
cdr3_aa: CSARAGTGINQPQHF
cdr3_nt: TGCAGTGCTAGGGCCGGGACAGGCATCAATCAGCCCCAGCATTTT

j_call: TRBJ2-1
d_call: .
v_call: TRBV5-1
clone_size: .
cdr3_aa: CASSLRTDNEQFF
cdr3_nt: TGCGCCAGCAGCTTGCGGACAGACAATGAGCAGTTCTTC

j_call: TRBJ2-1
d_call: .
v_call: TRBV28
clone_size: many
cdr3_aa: CASSLAVMGYNEQFF
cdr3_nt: TGTGCCAGCAGTTTAGCTGTGATGGGGTACAATGAGCAGTTCTTC

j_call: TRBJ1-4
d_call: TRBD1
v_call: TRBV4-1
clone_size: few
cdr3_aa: CASSQKDRGEKLFF
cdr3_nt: TGCGCCAGCAGCCAGAAAGACAGGGGCGAAAAACTGTTTTTT

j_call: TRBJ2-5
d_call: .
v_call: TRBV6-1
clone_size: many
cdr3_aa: CASSPSTGEQTQETQYF
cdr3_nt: TGTGCCAGCAGCCCTTCCACCGGGGAACAGACCCAAGAGACCCAGTACTTC

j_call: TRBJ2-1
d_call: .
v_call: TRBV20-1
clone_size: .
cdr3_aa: CSAAKSRDPGEYNEQFF
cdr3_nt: TGCAGTGCCGCCAAATCACGCGACCCAGGGGAATACAATGAGCAGTTCTTC

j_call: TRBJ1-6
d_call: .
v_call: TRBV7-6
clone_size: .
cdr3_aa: CASSLTGGDSPLHF
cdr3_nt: TGTGCCAGCAGCTTGACCGGGGGTGATTCACCCCTCCACTTT

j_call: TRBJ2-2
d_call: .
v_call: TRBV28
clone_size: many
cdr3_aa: CASSLYRATGELFF
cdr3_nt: TGTGCCAGCAGTTTATATCGGGCCACCGGGGAGCTGTTTTTT

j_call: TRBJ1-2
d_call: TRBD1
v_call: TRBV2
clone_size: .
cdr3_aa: CASRATGTGRSSNYGYTF
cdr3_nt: TGTGCCAGCAGGGCAACCGGGACAGGACGTTCTTCTAACTATGGCTACACCTTC

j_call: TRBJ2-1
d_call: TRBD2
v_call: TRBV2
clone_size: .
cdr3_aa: CASSFSGSGGNEQFF
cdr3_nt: TGTGCCAGCAGTTTTAGCGGGAGTGGGGGCAATGAGCAGTTCTTC

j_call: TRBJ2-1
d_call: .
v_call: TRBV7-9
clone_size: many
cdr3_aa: CASSQQGNEQFF
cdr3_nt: TGTGCCAGCAGCCAGCAGGGAAATGAGCAGTTCTTC

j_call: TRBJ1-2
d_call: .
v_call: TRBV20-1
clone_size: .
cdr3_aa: CSASSSQNYGYTF
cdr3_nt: TGCAGTGCTAGTTCCTCCCAGAACTATGGCTACACCTTC

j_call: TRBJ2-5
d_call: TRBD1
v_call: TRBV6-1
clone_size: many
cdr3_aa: CASGVGQGAQETQYF
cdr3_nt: TGTGCCAGCGGGGTAGGACAGGGGGCTCAAGAGACCCAGTACTTC

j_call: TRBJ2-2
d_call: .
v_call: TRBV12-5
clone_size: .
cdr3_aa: CASGLVPPPTNTGELFF
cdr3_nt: TGTGCTAGTGGTTTGGTACCCCCCCCCACGAACACCGGGGAGCTGTTTTTT

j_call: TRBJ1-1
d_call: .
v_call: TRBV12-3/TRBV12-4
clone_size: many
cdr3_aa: CASSLFRAEAFF
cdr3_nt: TGTGCCAGCAGTTTGTTCCGGGCTGAAGCTTTCTTT

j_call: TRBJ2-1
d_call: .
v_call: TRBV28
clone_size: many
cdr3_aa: CASSLVGPSSYNEQFF
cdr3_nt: TGTGCCAGCAGTTTAGTCGGACCCAGCTCCTACAATGAGCAGTTCTTC

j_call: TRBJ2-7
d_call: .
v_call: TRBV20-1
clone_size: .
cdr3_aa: CSATGGDRVLEQYF
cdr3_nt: TGCAGTGCTACCGGGGGCGATCGTGTTTTAGAGCAGTACTTC

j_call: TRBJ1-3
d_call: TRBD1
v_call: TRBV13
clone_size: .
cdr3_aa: CASSQGQGAVGNTIYF
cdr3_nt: TGTGCCAGCAGCCAGGGACAGGGGGCGGTTGGAAACACCATATATTTT

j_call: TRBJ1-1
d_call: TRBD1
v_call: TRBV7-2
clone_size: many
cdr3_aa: CASSLAEGALTEAFF
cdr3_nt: TGTGCCAGCAGCTTAGCCGAGGGGGCGCTTACTGAAGCTTTCTTT

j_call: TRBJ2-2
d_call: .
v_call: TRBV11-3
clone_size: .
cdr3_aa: CASSFGGGPSNTGELFF
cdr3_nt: TGTGCCAGCAGCTTTGGCGGAGGGCCATCTAACACCGGGGAGCTGTTTTTT

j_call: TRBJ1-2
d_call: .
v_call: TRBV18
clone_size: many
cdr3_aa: CASSPPPTGNYGYTF
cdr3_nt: TGTGCCAGCTCACCACCCCCCACAGGGAACTATGGCTACACCTTC

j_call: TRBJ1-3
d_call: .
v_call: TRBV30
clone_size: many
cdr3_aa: CAWMEVNSGNTIYF
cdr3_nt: TGTGCCTGGATGGAGGTGAACTCTGGAAACACCATATATTTT

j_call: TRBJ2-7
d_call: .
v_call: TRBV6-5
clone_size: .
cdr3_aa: CASSYGRIAREQYF
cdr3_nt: TGTGCCAGCAGTTACGGCCGGATAGCCCGTGAGCAGTACTTC

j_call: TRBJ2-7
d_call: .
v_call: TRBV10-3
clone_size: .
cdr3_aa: CATGPSKMGEQYF
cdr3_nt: TGTGCCACGGGACCGTCCAAGATGGGCGAGCAGTACTTC

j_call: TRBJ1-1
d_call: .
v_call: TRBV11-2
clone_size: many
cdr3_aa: CASSLEGRTVNTEAFF
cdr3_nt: TGTGCCAGCAGCTTAGAAGGGAGGACGGTGAACACTGAAGCTTTCTTT